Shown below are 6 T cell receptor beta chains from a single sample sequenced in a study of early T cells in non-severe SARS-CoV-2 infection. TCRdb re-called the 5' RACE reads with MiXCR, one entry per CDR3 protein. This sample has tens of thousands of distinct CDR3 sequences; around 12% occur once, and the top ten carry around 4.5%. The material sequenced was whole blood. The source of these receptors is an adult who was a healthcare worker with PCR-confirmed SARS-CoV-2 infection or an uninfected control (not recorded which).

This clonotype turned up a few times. Written as DNA, the CDR3 is TGCGCCAGCAGTGAGTTTAGCGGCACAGATACGCAGTATTTT. It translates to CASSEFSGTDTQYF. The chain combines TRBV10-2 with TRBJ2-3; TRBD2 is a possible D gene (5 bases). With 1 base removed from V and 1 base from J, the gap between germline ends came to 6 bases. The CDR3 runs 14 residues. Looked up from germline, CDR1 is WSHSY and CDR2 is SAAADI.

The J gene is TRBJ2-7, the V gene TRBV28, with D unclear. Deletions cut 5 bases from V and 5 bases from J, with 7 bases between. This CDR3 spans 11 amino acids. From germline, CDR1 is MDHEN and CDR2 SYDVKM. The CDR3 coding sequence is TGTGCCAGCAGTGAGTGGGACGAGCAGTACTTC. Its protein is CASSEWDEQYF.

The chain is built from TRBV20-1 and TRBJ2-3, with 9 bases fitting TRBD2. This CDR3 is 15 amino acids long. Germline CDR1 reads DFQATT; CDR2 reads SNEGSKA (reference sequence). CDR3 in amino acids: CSIPGTSSFLGTQYF. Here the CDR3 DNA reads TGCAGCATACCGGGGACTAGCAGTTTCCTGGGTACGCAGTATTTT.

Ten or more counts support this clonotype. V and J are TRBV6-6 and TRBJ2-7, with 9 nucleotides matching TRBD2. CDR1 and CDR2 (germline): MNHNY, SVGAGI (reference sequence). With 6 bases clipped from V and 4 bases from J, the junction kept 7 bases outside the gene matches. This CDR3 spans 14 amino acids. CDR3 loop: CASRLASGEYEQYF. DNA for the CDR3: TGTGCCAGCAGACTTGCTAGCGGGGAGTACGAGCAGTACTTC.

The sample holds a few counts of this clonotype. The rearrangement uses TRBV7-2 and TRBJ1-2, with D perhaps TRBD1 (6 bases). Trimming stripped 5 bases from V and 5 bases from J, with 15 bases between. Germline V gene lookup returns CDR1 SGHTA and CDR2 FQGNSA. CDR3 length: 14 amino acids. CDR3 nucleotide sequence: TGTGCCAGCAGCACGAACAGGGCGGGTTATGGCTACACCTTC. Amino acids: CASSTNRAGYGYTF.

CDR3 bases: TGTGCCATCAGTGAGTACAGGGAGGAGACCCAGTACTTC. Its protein is CAISEYREETQYF. The chain links TRBV10-3 to TRBJ2-5; a possible D gene is TRBD1 (6 bases). The CDR3 extends over 13 amino acids. Trimming took 1 base from V and 5 from J, leaving 8 bases between them. CDR1 is ENHRY, CDR2 SYGVKD, per germline.